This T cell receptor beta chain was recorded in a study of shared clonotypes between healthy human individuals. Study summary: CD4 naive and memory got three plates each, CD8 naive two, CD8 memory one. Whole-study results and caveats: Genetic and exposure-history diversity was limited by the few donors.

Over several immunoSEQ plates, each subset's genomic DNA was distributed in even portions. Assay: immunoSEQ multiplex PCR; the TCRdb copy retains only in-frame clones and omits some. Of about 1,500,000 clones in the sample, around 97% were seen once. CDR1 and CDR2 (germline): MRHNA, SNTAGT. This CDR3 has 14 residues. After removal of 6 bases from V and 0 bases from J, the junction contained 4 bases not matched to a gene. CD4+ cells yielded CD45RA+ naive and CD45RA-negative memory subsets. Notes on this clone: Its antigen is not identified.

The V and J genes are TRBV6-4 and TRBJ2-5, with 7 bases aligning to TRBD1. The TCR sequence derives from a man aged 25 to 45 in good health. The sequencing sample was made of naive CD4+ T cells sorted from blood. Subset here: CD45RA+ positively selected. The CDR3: CASSPGQHQETQYF. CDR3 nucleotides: TGTGCCAGCAGCCCGGGACAGCACCAAGAGACCCAGTACTTC.